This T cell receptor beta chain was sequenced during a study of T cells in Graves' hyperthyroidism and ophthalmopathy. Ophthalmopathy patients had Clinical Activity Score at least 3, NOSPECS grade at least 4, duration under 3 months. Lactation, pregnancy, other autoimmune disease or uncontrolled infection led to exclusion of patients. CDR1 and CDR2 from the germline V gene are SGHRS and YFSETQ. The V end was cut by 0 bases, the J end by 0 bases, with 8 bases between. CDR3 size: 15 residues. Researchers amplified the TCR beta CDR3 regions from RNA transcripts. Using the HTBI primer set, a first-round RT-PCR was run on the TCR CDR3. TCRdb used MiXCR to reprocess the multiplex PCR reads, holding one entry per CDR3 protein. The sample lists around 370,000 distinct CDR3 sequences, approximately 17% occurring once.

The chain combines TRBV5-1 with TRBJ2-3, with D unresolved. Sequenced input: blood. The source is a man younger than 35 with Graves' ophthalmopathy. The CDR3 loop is CASSLGRPSTDTQYF. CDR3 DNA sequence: TGCGCCAGCAGCTTGGGAAGGCCTAGCACAGATACGCAGTATTTT.